These 20 T cell receptor beta chains were sequenced from one sample in a study of blood T cell repertoires in COVID-19 (TCRdb year 2020). Libraries were built with the immunoSEQ multiplex PCR assay. TCRdb stores this immuneACCESS table with in-frame sequences only. Part of the clones is absent; in the studies checked, under half of the shortfall reflects unresolved V genes, and no reason is known for the rest. This sample comprises about 480,000 clones, more than 75% of them detected only once. Approximately 1.8% of the sample lies in the top ten. The sequencing sample was made of PBMCs or T cells enriched from blood (not recorded which). These receptors were obtained from a woman between 35 and 50 years old who had recovered from COVID-19.

The chain links TRBV7-9 to TRBJ2-3; TRBD2 might be the D (6 bases). CDR1 is SEHNR and CDR2 is FQNEAQ in the germline V gene (reference sequence). Between the trimmed V and J ends, which lost 4 bases and 2 bases, there was a span of 13 bases. There are 15 residues in the CDR3. CDR3 protein: CASSYGSLDTDTQYF. As DNA, the CDR3 is TGTGCCAGCAGCTACGGGAGTTTGGACACAGATACGCAGTATTTT.

The V call is TRBV29-1, the J call TRBJ2-1; 7 bases align to TRBD2. The CDR3 spans 13 residues. CDR1 and CDR2 (germline): SQVTM, ANQGSEA. V shed 5 bases and J 7 bases; nucleotides not matched to a gene: 8. This CDR3 is CSVIAGLGNEQFF. DNA for the CDR3: TGCAGCGTTATAGCGGGCCTAGGGAATGAGCAGTTCTTC.

This clone came up once. The rearrangement joins TRBV11-2 to TRBJ1-1, with D unresolved. The V gene lost 7 bases and the J gene lost 3 bases, with 9 bases spanning the gap. The CDR3 spans 12 residues. Germline CDR1 SGHAT, CDR2 FQNNGV. CDR3 in amino acids: CASTVSDTEAFF. CDR3 DNA: TGTGCCAGCACCGTATCGGACACTGAAGCTTTCTTT.

This chain links TRBV20-1 with TRBJ1-5; D is unresolved. Germline CDR1 DFQATT, CDR2 SNEGSKA (reference sequence). V was shortened by 3 bases and J by 2 bases, with 14 bases between the two germline ends. There are 15 residues in the CDR3. In DNA, the CDR3 is TGCAGTGCTAGTGCGGGGTCCGGGGGCAATCAGCCCCAGCATTTT. It specifies CSASAGSGGNQPQHF.

The chain employs TRBV28 and TRBJ1-5, with 10 bases fitting TRBD1. V was clipped by 7 bases and J by 7 bases; unmatched bases: 19. CDR3 size: 18 residues. Per germline, CDR1 MDHEN and CDR2 SYDVKM. CDR3 DNA: TGTGCCAGCACCTTCCCTTTGGGACAGGGGCTAGGACGGCAGCCCCAGCATTTT. Translated: CASTFPLGQGLGRQPQHF.

The chain recombines TRBV11-3 with TRBJ2-7; the match to TRBD2 covers 7 bases. The germline V gene has CDR1 SGHNT and CDR2 YENEEA. Trimming took 7 bases from V and 2 from J; bases not matched to a gene: 8. The CDR3 covers 14 residues. The chain's CDR3 is CASTLGGATYEQYF. The CDR3 DNA follows: TGTGCCAGCACCTTGGGAGGGGCTACCTACGAGCAGTACTTC.

This sequence joins TRBV7-2 and TRBJ2-2; D gene ambiguous. Trimming took off 2 bases at V and 5 bases at J, with 12 bases between the two ends. There are 15 residues in the CDR3. Germline V gene sequence: CDR1 SGHTA, CDR2 FQGNSA. The CDR3 nucleotides read TGTGCCAGCAGCTTATTTAGTGTCACTACCGGGGAGCTGTTTTTT. It specifies CASSLFSVTTGELFF.

V is TRBV10-1 and J is TRBJ2-1; 9 bases align to TRBD2. Per the germline V gene, CDR1 is WNHNN and CDR2 is SYGVQD (reference sequence). J gave up 7 bases and V 6 bases, and 7 bases lay outside the gene matches. The CDR3 has 14 residues. Written as DNA, the CDR3 is TGCGCCAGCAGCGGCGGGAGGGCCGGGAATGAGCAGTTCTTC. It specifies CASSGGRAGNEQFF.

The V gene is TRBV5-1, the J gene TRBJ1-2; D gene unclear. The length of the CDR3 is 12 residues. Germline V lookup: CDR1 SGHRS, CDR2 YFSETQ. Trimming left V 0 bases short and J 7 bases short, with 7 bases between. CDR3 sequence reads: CASSLGASGYTF. For the CDR3, the DNA is TGCGCCAGCAGCTTGGGAGCCTCTGGCTACACCTTC.

The chain joins TRBV9 to TRBJ2-7; 10 bases fit TRBD2. The CDR3 is 16 amino acids. CDR1 is SGDLS, CDR2 YYNGEE, per germline. Losses at the gene ends were 0 bases for V and 1 base for J; bases not matched to a gene: 4. In DNA form, the CDR3 reads TGTGCCAGCAGCGTAGCTGGACTAGCGGCATCCTACGAGCAGTACTTC. Translated, it gives CASSVAGLAASYEQYF.

This chain links TRBV11-3 with TRBJ2-1; 7 bases are shared with TRBD2. The V gene's germline CDR1 is SGHNT and CDR2 YENEEA. Trimming took 1 base from V and 8 from J; bases not matched to a gene: 5. The CDR3 covers 14 residues. The CDR3, as DNA: TGTGCCAGCAGCTTAGCTGTGACTAGCTATGAGCAGTTCTTC. It is translated as CASSLAVTSYEQFF.

The V and J genes are TRBV6-5 and TRBJ2-7, with 11 bases aligning to TRBD1. V was pared by 2 bases and J by 6 bases, with 3 bases of the junction left unmatched. The CDR3 loop spans 14 amino acids. CDR1 and CDR2 (germline): MNHEY, SVGAGI. DNA for the CDR3: TGTGCCAGCAGTTACCGGGACAGGGGGGCCGAGCAGTACTTC. This sequence encodes CASSYRDRGAEQYF.

The J gene is TRBJ2-7, the V gene TRBV3-1 (or the pseudogene TRBV3-2); the D gene is possibly TRBD2 (5 bases). The CDR3 consists of 16 residues. The germline V gene has CDR1 LGHDT and CDR2 YNNKEL (reference sequence). The V end lost 1 base, the J end lost 4 bases, and 17 bases lay between the germline ends. This chain's CDR3 is CASSQGVTRLWYEQYF. In DNA form, the CDR3 reads TGTGCCAGCAGCCAAGGGGTCACTAGGCTTTGGTACGAGCAGTACTTC.

This chain uses TRBV5-5 with TRBJ2-2, with 10 bases identical to TRBD2. CDR1 and CDR2 (germline): SGHKS, YYEKEE (reference sequence). The CDR3 loop spans 16 amino acids. V dropped 2 bases and J dropped 6; count of bases not matched to a gene: 7. The CDR3 DNA sequence: TGTGCCAGCAGCTTTCCCAGCGGGAGGGCCTCCGGGGAGCTGTTTTTT. It translates to CASSFPSGRASGELFF.

The chain links TRBV4-3 to TRBJ2-1; 8 bases are shared with TRBD1. V shed 3 bases, J shed 3 bases, and the junction held 7 bases outside the gene matches. Germline CDR1 LGHNA, CDR2 YSLEER. This CDR3 contains 16 residues. As DNA, the CDR3 is TGCGCCAGCAGCCACGAACCGGGACAGGTCTACAATGAGCAGTTCTTC. Translated, it gives CASSHEPGQVYNEQFF.

The V and J genes are TRBV14 and TRBJ1-1; D gene unclear. V lost 4 bases, J lost 4 bases, and 10 bases lay in between. Germline lookup yields CDR1 SGHDN and CDR2 FVKESK. The CDR3 runs to 13 residues. The CDR3 spells CASSPQFGTEAFF. The CDR3 region has the DNA TGTGCCAGCAGCCCCCAGTTTGGCACTGAAGCTTTCTTT. Complete variable domain (other parts from reference TRBV14 and TRBJ1-1): EAGVTQFPSHSVIEKGQTVTLRCDPISGHDNLYWYRRVMGKEIKFLLHFVKESKQDESGMPNNRFLAERTGGTYSTLKVQPAELEDSGVYFCASSPQFGTEAFFGQGTRLTVV.

The chain combines TRBV30 with TRBJ2-7, with D possibly TRBD1 on 6 matching bases. The V end was cut by 0 bases, the J end by 7 bases, with 10 bases between. Germline lookup yields CDR1 GTSNPN and CDR2 SVGIG (reference sequence). This CDR3 spans 12 amino acids. The CDR3: CAWSVQGAEQYF. DNA for the CDR3: TGTGCCTGGAGTGTACAGGGAGCAGAGCAGTACTTC.

The gene calls are TRBV5-1 and TRBJ1-2, with D possibly being TRBD1 (6 bases). V gave up 4 bases and J gave up 8 bases, with 12 bases separating them. CDR1 and CDR2 from the germline V gene are SGHRS and YFSETQ. This CDR3 contains 12 residues. For the CDR3, the DNA is TGCGCCAGCAGCGTGAACAGGGACGGCTACACCTTC. Translated: CASSVNRDGYTF.

The CDR3 DNA follows: TGTGCCAGCAGCTTGGGCGGGGCGATCACTGAAGCTTTCTTT. Amino acids: CASSLGGAITEAFF. The chain is built from TRBV5-8 and TRBJ1-1; D may be TRBD1 (5 bases). Between the trimmed V and J ends, which lost 0 bases and 4 bases, there was a span of 10 bases. The CDR3 covers 14 residues. Germline CDR1 SGHTS, CDR2 YDEGEE. The whole variable domain, remainder taken from reference TRBV5-8 and TRBJ1-1, is EAGVTQSPTHLIKTRGQQATLRCSPISGHTSVYWYQQALGLGLQFLLWYDEGEERNRGNFPPRFSGRQFPNYSSELNVNALELEDSALYLCASSLGGAITEAFFGQGTRLTVV.

The chain uses TRBV4-1 and TRBJ2-7, with D perhaps matching TRBD2 (6 bases). This CDR3 has 16 amino acids. From germline, CDR1 is MGHRA and CDR2 YSYEKL. V was clipped by 4 bases and J by 2 bases, with 18 bases between them. In DNA form, the CDR3 reads TGCGCCAGCAGCCTCAATAGGGACTTCCCGCCCTACGAGCAGTACTTC. It translates to CASSLNRDFPPYEQYF.